This T cell receptor beta chain was retrieved from a study of CD8 T cells in Susac syndrome (dated by TCRdb to between 2018 and 2021). About the investigation overall: Whether CD8+ T cell activation and differentiation in Susac syndrome was antigen driven was tested using repertoire sequencing. The study compared CD8+ T cell repertoire clonality among 12 healthy donors, 14 Susac syndrome patients and fewer than 19 multiple sclerosis patients.

The CDR3 runs 14 amino acids, cysteine and phenylalanine included. Of the read, only the CDR3 DNA is kept; its 42 bases are in frame from base 1. Cut back by 4 bases and 2 bases, the V and J ends lie 12 bases apart. Via the germline V gene, CDR1 is MDHEN and CDR2 SYDVKM. RNA was extracted using the RNeasy kit, and roughly 0.45 to 1 ug of the RNA was reverse transcribed with random hexamers. The immunoSEQ multiplex PCR assay, covering 54 Vbeta and 13 Jbeta segments, was used to amplify TCR beta CDR3 regions. PCR amplification bias was corrected by using a synthetic template baseline for primer optimization and computational correction. The original pipeline was this. Only productive sequences were kept, with reads annotated to V, D and J genes according to IMGT and analyzed in immunoSEQ Analyzer. Clonality was computed as one minus Shannon entropy normalized by log2 of the number of productive unique sequences. For each patient and control, public and private clones were evaluated among the 100 most prevalent clones. Clones were defined as Susac-specific when absent from the healthy and MS cohorts, from approximately 1,100 published viral clones and from other ImmuneACCESS disease sequences. The public reads were reanalyzed by TCRdb: fastp trimming at Q25, MiXCR alignment, in-frame beta chains only. Rows merge per CDR3 protein into single entries with the most common DNA and genes. The V and J calls and clone size are TCRdb's, not the authors'. Within this sample are about 130,000 distinct CDR3 sequences, with around 91% of them counted one time only. The ten top clones hold about 0.23% of the sample.

On this clonotype: Its binding antigen is unknown. No per-base quality is available; no much larger clone lies one base away.

High-throughput TCR beta sequencing profiled peripheral blood CD8+ and CD4+ T cells from healthy donors, Susac syndrome patients and multiple sclerosis patients. Multiple sclerosis controls were treatment-naive patients with stable or active relapsing-remitting disease fulfilling revised McDonald criteria. Bulk CD8+ and CD4+ T cells were purified by magnetic negative isolation, whereas CD8+ TEMRA cells were enriched by FACS. Blood was drawn into EDTA tubes, processed within 24 hours, and PBMCs were isolated by density gradient centrifugation. PBMCs intended for TCR sequencing were cryopreserved in liquid nitrogen and were subsequently thawed in a 37 degrees C water bath. A purity of at least 90% was achieved for sorted or isolated CD4+, CD8+ and CD8+ TEMRA cells. Findings and caveats that apply to the study as a whole: The number of individuals in the TCR sequencing and HLA analysis was recognized as being relatively small.

The TCR was taken from a human donor with multiple sclerosis. Specimen: CD8+ T cells from PBMCs. The chain is assembled from TRBV28 and TRBJ2-7; the D gene cannot be resolved reliably. CDR3 region: CASSSGQAAYEQYF. The DNA is TGTGCCAGCAGTTCTGGCCAGGCAGCCTACGAGCAGTACTTC.